What follows are 5 T cell receptor beta chains derived from one specimen sequenced in a study of CD8 T cells in ankylosing spondylitis. MiXCR was run by TCRdb on the 5' RACE reads, yielding one entry per CDR3 protein. The sample lists more than 300,000 distinct CDR3 sequences, 11% occurring once. The sequenced sample consisted of blood, either unsorted or a sorted T cell fraction (not recorded which). The receptors come from a female donor with ankylosing spondylitis or in good health (not recorded which).

In this sample, this clonotype turned up many times. The gene calls are TRBV2 and TRBJ2-7; D not certain. Trimming shortened V by 3 bases and J by 4 bases, and 7 bases separated the two germline ends. CDR3 length equals 12 residues. Germline V gives CDR1 SNHLY, CDR2 FYNNEI. CDR3 sequence: CASSDLPYEQYF. For the CDR3, the DNA is TGTGCCAGCAGTGATTTACCTTACGAGCAGTACTTC.

The chain carries TRBV5-6 and TRBJ2-3; D is unclear. Trimming shortened V by 4 bases and J by 12 bases, and 18 bases separated the two germline ends. CDR1 and CDR2 from the germline V gene are SGHDT and YYEEEE. This CDR3 is 13 amino acids long. The CDR3 coding sequence is TGTGCCAGCAGCCCCGCGCTCCTTGTGCCTCAGTATTTT. It specifies CASSPALLVPQYF.

On this clonotype itself: A much larger clone lies a single base off, so this may be a read error. The rearrangement uses TRBV5-1 and TRBJ2-7; D unresolved. CDR1 is SGHRS, CDR2 YFSETQ, per germline. The CDR3 is 13 amino acids. CDR3 protein: CASSDLLFYGQYF. CDR3 bases: TGCGCCAGCAGCGATTTGCTCTTCTACGGGCAGTACTTC. Full variable domain (missing parts from reference TRBV5-1 and TRBJ2-7): KAGVTQTPRYLIKTRGQQVTLSCSPISGHRSVSWYQQTPGQGLQFLFEYFSETQRNKGNFPGRFSGRQFSNSRSEMNVSTLELGDSALYLCASSDLLFYGQYFGPGTRLTVT.

With regard to this clonotype: A read error is possible here, since a much larger clone lies one base away. The chain uses TRBV29-1 and TRBJ2-3; D may be TRBD2 (5 bases). This CDR3 contains 13 residues. The germline gives CDR1 SQVTM, CDR2 ANQGSEA. The CDR3 nucleotides are TGCAGCGTTGACGTCTCTAGCAGAGATACGCAGTATTTT. It specifies CSVDVSSRDTQYF.

This clonotype occurred many times. This rearrangement joins TRBV25-1 to TRBJ2-5, with D maybe TRBD2 (5 bases). The CDR3 length is 14 residues. The V end was cut by 4 bases, the J end by 2 bases, with 11 bases between. Germline values: CDR1 MGHDK, CDR2 SYGVNS. The CDR3 protein is CASSAPDFQETQYF. DNA of the CDR3: TGTGCCAGCAGTGCCCCGGACTTTCAAGAGACCCAGTACTTC.